The clone carrying this T cell receptor (beta chain) was counted between two and nine times. This record belongs to a study of T-cell memory formation after mild COVID-19. After removal of 2 bases from V and 0 bases from J, the junction contained 10 bases not matched to a gene. Germline V gene lookup returns CDR1 MDHEN and CDR2 SYDVKM. CDR3 size: 18 residues. TCRdb reanalysed the 5' RACE reads using MiXCR and keeps one entry per CDR3 protein. The repertoire has about 340,000 distinct CDR3 sequences, approximately 15% of them found once; the top ten carry roughly 22%. This chain joins TRBV28 and TRBJ1-3, with 7 bases aligning to TRBD1. Sequencing input: PBMCs or a T cell subset sorted from them (not recorded which). The receptor was isolated from a young man who had mild COVID-19 (a few samples of this study predate the infection). Cell type and time point are not known. In DNA form, the CDR3 reads TGTGCCAGCAGTTTACCCGACAGGGAATGGTACTCTGGAAACACCATATATTTT. Residues: CASSLPDREWYSGNTIYF.